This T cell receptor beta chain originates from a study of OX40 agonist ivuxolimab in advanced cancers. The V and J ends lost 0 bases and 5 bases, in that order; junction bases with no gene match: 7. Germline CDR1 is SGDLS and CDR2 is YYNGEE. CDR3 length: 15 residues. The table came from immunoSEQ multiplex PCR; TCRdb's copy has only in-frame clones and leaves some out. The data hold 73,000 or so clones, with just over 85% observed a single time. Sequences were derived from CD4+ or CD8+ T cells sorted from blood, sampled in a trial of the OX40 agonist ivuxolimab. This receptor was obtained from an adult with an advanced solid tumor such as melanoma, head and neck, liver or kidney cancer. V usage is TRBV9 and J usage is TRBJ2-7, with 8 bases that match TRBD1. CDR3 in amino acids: CASSVGHRGADEQYF. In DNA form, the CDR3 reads TGTGCCAGCAGCGTAGGTCACAGGGGGGCTGACGAGCAGTACTTC.